The 24 T cell receptor beta chains below all came from one sample that was sequenced in a study of T cells after yellow fever vaccination. TCRdb processed the 5' RACE reads anew with MiXCR; each CDR3 protein has one entry. The sample carries some 300,000 distinct CDR3 sequences, roughly 3.5% recorded once. The sample in question was PBMCs, obtained on the day of the yellow fever booster vaccination. Receptors were obtained from a man aged 18-30 years who received the YFV17D yellow fever vaccine.

This clonotype was seen only a few times. CDR3 bases: TGTGCCAGCAGCCGCTGGCAGGGGTACGAGCAGTACTTC. Amino acids: CASSRWQGYEQYF. The V and J genes are TRBV4-2 and TRBJ2-7, with D possibly matching TRBD1 (6 bases). The CDR3 extends over 13 amino acids. The germline CDR1 and CDR2 sequences are LGHNA and YNFKEQ. V was pared by 4 bases and J by 4 bases, with 11 bases between.

This clonotype was detected ten times or more. V is TRBV7-9 and J is TRBJ2-1; D is perhaps TRBD1 (6 bases). V was trimmed by 2 bases and J by 3 bases, leaving 17 bases between them. Germline V gene sequence: CDR1 SEHNR, CDR2 FQNEAQ (reference sequence). The CDR3 loop spans 17 amino acids. The CDR3 sequence: CASSLPRPGEYYNEQFF. The CDR3 DNA reads as TGTGCCAGCAGCTTACCACGCCCAGGGGAATACTACAATGAGCAGTTCTTC. Full variable domain (missing parts from reference TRBV7-9 and TRBJ2-1): DTGVSQNPRHKITKRGQNVTFRCDPISEHNRLYWYRQTLGQGPEFLTYFQNEAQLEKSRLLSDRFSAERPKGSFSTLEIQRTEQGDSAMYLCASSLPRPGEYYNEQFFGPGTRLTVL.

The genes are TRBV21-1 and TRBJ1-2. TRBV21-1 is an annotated pseudogene. The CDR3 contains 15 residues. The CDR3 region is CASSNLNGANYGYTF. The CDR3 coding sequence is TGTGCCAGCAGCAATCTGAACGGTGCTAACTATGGCTACACCTTC.

This clonotype has a count of ten or more. The CDR3 DNA follows: TGCGCCAGCAGCCAGCGGAGCTCCGGGGAGCTGTTTTTT. Translated: CASSQRSSGELFF. The chain uses TRBV4-3 and TRBJ2-2; unclear D gene. In germline, CDR1 is LGHNA, CDR2 YSLEER. V lost 3 bases to trimming and J lost 6 bases, with 8 bases between them. The length of the CDR3 is 13 residues.

This clonotype was detected many times. The chain recombines TRBV7-6 with TRBJ1-5; D call uncertain. Looked up from germline, CDR1 is SGHVS and CDR2 is FNYEAQ. V was trimmed by 0 bases and J by 6 bases, leaving 12 bases between them. The CDR3 consists of 15 residues. DNA for the CDR3: TGTGCCAGCAGCTTAGCAATGGGGAAGGGTCAGCCCCAGCATTTT. Translation: CASSLAMGKGQPQHF.

This clonotype was recorded at least ten times. The chain has TRBV14 and TRBJ1-2, with TRBD1 identical over 9 bases. The CDR3 contains 16 residues. The J segment lost 5 bases and the V segment lost 0 bases, leaving 7 bases of the junction unmatched. Germline CDR1 SGHDN, CDR2 FVKESK. The DNA of the CDR3 is TGTGCCAGCAGCCAAGAGGACAGGGGAGTTGGGTATGGCTACACCTTC. Encoded protein: CASSQEDRGVGYGYTF.

A few counts support this clonotype. The chain links TRBV6-8 to TRBJ1-3; D is unclear. The length of the CDR3 is 14 residues. Germline V gene sequence: CDR1 MNHGY, CDR2 SAAAGT. The ends were cut back, 8 bases at V and 0 bases at J, with 11 bases in the middle. CDR3 nucleotides: TGTGCCAGCGGCCCCGGCCTCTCTGGAAACACCATATATTTT. Translated, it gives CASGPGLSGNTIYF.

This clonotype was detected many times. The chain employs TRBV6-5 and TRBJ1-2; D unresolved. Trimming left V 0 bases short and J 5 bases short, with 10 bases between. This CDR3 has 14 residues. The germline gives CDR1 MNHEY, CDR2 SVGAGI. The CDR3 nucleotides are TGTGCCAGCAGTTACTCGTTCGACAAGTATGGCTACACCTTC. Its protein product is CASSYSFDKYGYTF.

This clonotype was observed many times. V and J are TRBV7-7 and TRBJ2-6; D uncertain. Trimming took 5 bases from V and 4 from J, leaving 9 bases between them. Germline CDR1 and CDR2: SSHAT and FNYEAQ (reference sequence). This CDR3 is 14 amino acids long. The CDR3 DNA is TGTGCCAGCAGCCTCGAGCTAGGGGCCAACGTCCTGACTTTC. Encoded protein: CASSLELGANVLTF.

The chain employs TRBV11-2 and TRBJ2-3; TRBD1 might be the D (6 bases). This CDR3 has 14 residues. Looked up from germline, CDR1 is SGHAT and CDR2 is FQNNGV. Trimming pared 5 bases from V and 6 bases from J, leaving 15 bases between. CDR3 loop: CASSRRTAVDTQYF. The CDR3 nucleotides are TGTGCCAGCAGCCGGCGGACAGCTGTGGATACGCAGTATTTT.

V gene TRBV7-2 combines with J gene TRBJ2-3; TRBD2 matches 8 bases. The CDR3 consists of 16 residues. J gave up 3 bases and V 5 bases, and 10 bases lay outside the gene matches. From germline, CDR1 is SGHTA and CDR2 FQGNSA. CDR3 loop: CASSPHGGGGTDTQYF. The CDR3 DNA follows: TGTGCCAGCAGCCCCCACGGGGGCGGGGGGACAGATACGCAGTATTTT. The full variable domain, rest sourced from reference TRBV7-2 and TRBJ2-3, is GAGVSQSPSNKVTEKGKDVELRCDPISGHTALYWYRQSLGQGLEFLIYFQGNSAPDKSGLPSDRFSAERTGGSVSTLTIQRTQQEDSAVYLCASSPHGGGGTDTQYFGPGTRLTVL.

The sample holds a few counts of this clonotype. The chain combines TRBV11-2 with TRBJ1-6, with a possible D match to TRBD1 (6 bases). Germline V CDR1 and CDR2: SGHAT, FQNNGV. Trimming removed 1 base from V and 1 base from J, with 11 bases in between. This CDR3 comprises 17 residues. Here the CDR3 reads CASSLVGRGSYNSPLHF. Written as DNA, the CDR3 is TGTGCCAGCAGCTTAGTAGGCAGGGGTTCCTATAATTCACCCCTCCACTTT.

The chain recombines TRBV15 with TRBJ2-1; a possible D gene is TRBD1 (6 bases). The CDR3 is made up of 12 amino acids. The germline V and J ends were trimmed by 5 bases and 8 bases, with 10 bases remaining between them. Germline-derived CDR1 and CDR2 are LNHNV and YYDKDF (reference sequence). In DNA, the CDR3 is TGTGCCACCAGCGGACAGACCCATGAGCAGTTCTTC. Amino acid sequence: CATSGQTHEQFF.

The V and J genes are TRBV27 and TRBJ2-3; 12 bases match TRBD2. The CDR3 has 17 amino acids. V lost 5 bases, J lost 3 bases, and 9 bases stayed unmatched. CDR1 and CDR2 (germline): MNHEY, SMNVEV (reference sequence). CDR3 coding DNA: TGTGCCAGCAGTACCCCTAGCGGGGGGGCTCGGACAGATACGCAGTATTTT. It codes for CASSTPSGGARTDTQYF.

The table lists this clonotype with many counts. V is TRBV7-2 and J is TRBJ1-1; 7 nucleotides line up with TRBD1. The CDR3 is 15 amino acids. Germline values: CDR1 SGHTA, CDR2 FQGNSA. Unmatched junction bases numbered 12, after V lost 4 bases and J lost 7 bases. CDR3 in amino acids: CASSSQIRDRLEAFF. In DNA form, the CDR3 reads TGTGCCAGCAGCTCCCAGATCCGGGACAGACTTGAAGCTTTCTTT. The entire variable domain, with the rest obtained from reference TRBV7-2 and TRBJ1-1, is as follows: GAGVSQSPSNKVTEKGKDVELRCDPISGHTALYWYRQSLGQGLEFLIYFQGNSAPDKSGLPSDRFSAERTGGSVSTLTIQRTQQEDSAVYLCASSSQIRDRLEAFFGQGTRLTVV.

This clonotype was recorded many times. The chain recombines TRBV5-4 with TRBJ1-1; 7 positions agree with TRBD1. The junction had 5 bases not matched to a gene; V was cut back by 0 bases and J by 3 bases. In germline, CDR1 is SGHNT, CDR2 YYREEE (reference sequence). The CDR3 loop spans 15 amino acids. The CDR3, as DNA: TGTGCCAGCAGCTTGGCGGGCAGGGGGTACACTGAAGCTTTCTTT. This gives the protein CASSLAGRGYTEAFF.

The sample holds many counts of this clonotype. The J gene is TRBJ2-3, the V gene TRBV5-1; D not resolved. V was cut by 4 bases and J by 0 bases, with 9 bases left in between. The CDR3 is made up of 14 amino acids. Germline-derived CDR1 and CDR2 are SGHRS and YFSETQ. The CDR3 DNA sequence: TGCGCCAGCAGCCCGGACGGAAGCACAGATACGCAGTATTTT. Translation gives CASSPDGSTDTQYF. Filled out from reference TRBV5-1 and TRBJ2-3, the complete variable domain reads KAGVTQTPRYLIKTRGQQVTLSCSPISGHRSVSWYQQTPGQGLQFLFEYFSETQRNKGNFPGRFSGRQFSNSRSEMNVSTLELGDSALYLCASSPDGSTDTQYFGPGTRLTVL.

This chain links TRBV5-1 with TRBJ2-1; D remains unclear. Trimming pared 1 base from V and 5 bases from J, leaving 7 bases between. The CDR3 consists of 13 residues. Germline V gene lookup returns CDR1 SGHRS and CDR2 YFSETQ. The CDR3: CASSLSTHNEQFF. As DNA, the CDR3 is TGCGCCAGCAGCTTGAGCACGCACAATGAGCAGTTCTTC.

This clonotype was seen a handful of times. The chain joins TRBV7-6 to TRBJ1-6, with unresolved D. V was shortened by 0 bases and J by 0 bases, with 9 bases between the two germline ends. The CDR3 length is 17 residues. CDR1 SGHVS and CDR2 FNYEAQ come from the germline V gene. Here the CDR3 reads CASSLASGGSYNSPLHF. The CDR3 nucleotides are TGTGCCAGCAGCTTAGCGTCGGGAGGCTCCTATAATTCACCCCTCCACTTT. Combining the CDR3 with reference TRBV7-6 and TRBJ1-6 gives the whole variable domain GAGVSQSPRYKVTKRGQDVALRCDPISGHVSLYWYRQALGQGPEFLTYFNYEAQQDKSGLPNDRFSAERPEGSISTLTIQRTEQRDSAMYRCASSLASGGSYNSPLHFGNGTRLTVT.

This clonotype came up a few times. The chain couples TRBV4-1 to TRBJ1-6; weak D call: TRBD1 (5 bases). The CDR3 is 13 residues long. The germline CDR1 and CDR2 sequences are MGHRA and YSYEKL. Trimming took 2 bases from V and 7 from J, leaving 6 bases between them. The DNA for the CDR3 is TGCGCCAGCAGCCAACAGGGAAATTCACCCCTCCACTTT. Protein product: CASSQQGNSPLHF.

The rearrangement uses TRBV15 and TRBJ2-1, with 11 bases that match TRBD1. There are 15 residues in the CDR3. Trimming removed 3 bases from V and 2 bases from J; junction bases left unmatched: 0. The germline V gene encodes CDR1 LNHNV and CDR2 YYDKDF (reference sequence). In DNA, the CDR3 is TGTGCCACCAGCAGGGGACAGGGGGCCTACAATGAGCAGTTCTTC. Translating gives CATSRGQGAYNEQFF.

The chain links TRBV6-1 to TRBJ2-3; no reliable D call. V dropped 3 bases and J dropped 2 bases, with 9 bases sitting between them. The V gene's germline CDR1 is MNHNS and CDR2 SASEGT. This CDR3 comprises 14 residues. The CDR3 loop reads CASSDNSNTDTQYF. CDR3 nucleotide sequence: TGTGCCAGCAGTGATAACTCCAACACAGATACGCAGTATTTT.

This clonotype has at least ten counts. V and J are TRBV12-3 or TRBV12-4 and TRBJ1-6; D is ambiguous. Trimming removed 5 bases from V and 0 bases from J, with 14 bases in between. This CDR3 region has 17 residues. For the CDR3, the DNA is TGTGCCAGCAGTCTATCCCTGGGATTCTCCTATAATTCACCCCTCCACTTT. As protein: CASSLSLGFSYNSPLHF.

This clonotype has a count of ten or more. V and J are TRBV6-5 and TRBJ2-2, with 8 bases fitting TRBD1. The germline gives CDR1 MNHEY, CDR2 SVGAGI. The junction had 5 bases not matched to a gene; V was cut back by 0 bases and J by 5 bases. There are 16 residues in the CDR3. CDR3 amino acids: CASSYSQGADTGELFF. The CDR3 coding sequence is TGTGCCAGCAGTTACTCCCAGGGGGCGGATACCGGGGAGCTGTTTTTT.